The sequence of this TCR beta chain was determined in a study of blood T cell dynamics during melanoma immunotherapy. The overall study: Metastatic melanoma patients received first-line pembrolizumab or nivolumab plus ipilimumab.

Documented time point: week 3, after first cycle of checkpoint inhibitor. This clone came up once. Profiling relied on immunoSEQ multiplex PCR, and the TCRdb table lists in-frame clones only, not all of them. Of about 16,000 clones in the sample, over 90% are singletons; the top ten hold about 0.2%. The CDR3 extends over 11 amino acids. V was pared by 5 bases and J by 4 bases, with 3 bases between. Germline CDR1 and CDR2: MDHEN and SYDVKM. The source was effector memory CD8+ T cells from blood, collected from a patient treated with checkpoint blockade. This sequence originates from a human donor with melanoma. The chain couples TRBV28 to TRBJ2-1; D remains ambiguous. In DNA, the CDR3 is TGTGCCAGCAGTCCTTACAATGAGCAGTTCTTC. Translating it yields CASSPYNEQFF.